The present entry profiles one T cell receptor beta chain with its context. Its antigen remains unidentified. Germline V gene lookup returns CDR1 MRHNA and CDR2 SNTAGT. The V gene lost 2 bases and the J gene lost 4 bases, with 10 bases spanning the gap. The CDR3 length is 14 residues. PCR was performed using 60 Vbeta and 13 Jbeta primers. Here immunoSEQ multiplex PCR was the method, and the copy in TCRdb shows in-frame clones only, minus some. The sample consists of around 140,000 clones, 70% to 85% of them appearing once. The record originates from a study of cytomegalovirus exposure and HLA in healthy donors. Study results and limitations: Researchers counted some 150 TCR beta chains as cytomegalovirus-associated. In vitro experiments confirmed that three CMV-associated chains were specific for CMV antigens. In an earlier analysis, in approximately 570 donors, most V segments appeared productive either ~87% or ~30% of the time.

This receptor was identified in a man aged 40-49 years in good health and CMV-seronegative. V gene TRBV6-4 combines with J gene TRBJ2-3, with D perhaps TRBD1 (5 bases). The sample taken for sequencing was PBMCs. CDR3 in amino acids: CASSDAGAPDTQYF. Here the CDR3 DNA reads TGTGCCAGCAGTGACGCTGGGGCCCCAGATACGCAGTATTTT.